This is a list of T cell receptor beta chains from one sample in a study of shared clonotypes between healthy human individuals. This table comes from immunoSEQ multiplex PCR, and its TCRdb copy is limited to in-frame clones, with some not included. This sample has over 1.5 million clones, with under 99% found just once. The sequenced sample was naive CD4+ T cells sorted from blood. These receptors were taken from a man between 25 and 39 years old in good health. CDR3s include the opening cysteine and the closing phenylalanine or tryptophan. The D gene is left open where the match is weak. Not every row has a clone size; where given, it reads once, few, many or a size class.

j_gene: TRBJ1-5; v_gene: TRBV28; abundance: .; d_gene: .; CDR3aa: CASSFTPGTSQRSNQPQHF; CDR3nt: TGTGCCAGCAGTTTTACACCCGGGACAAGCCAGAGGAGCAATCAGCCCCAGCATTTT
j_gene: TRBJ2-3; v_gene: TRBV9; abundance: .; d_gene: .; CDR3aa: CASSVATGYSTDTQYF; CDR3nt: TGTGCCAGCAGCGTAGCCACAGGATATAGCACAGATACGCAGTATTTT
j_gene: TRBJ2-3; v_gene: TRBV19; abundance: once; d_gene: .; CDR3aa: CASSNPDTQYF; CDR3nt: TGTGCCAGTAGTAATCCAGATACGCAGTATTTT
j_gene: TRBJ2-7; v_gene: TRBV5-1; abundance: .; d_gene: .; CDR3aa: CASSLAESSYEQYF; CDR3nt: TGCGCCAGCAGCTTGGCCGAGAGCTCCTACGAGCAGTACTTC
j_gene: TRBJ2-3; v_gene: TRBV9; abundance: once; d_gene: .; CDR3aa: CASSVGLLTDTQYF; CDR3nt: TGTGCCAGCAGCGTCGGACTGCTCACAGATACGCAGTATTTT
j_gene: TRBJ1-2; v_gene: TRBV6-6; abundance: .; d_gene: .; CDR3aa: CASALGGDHYGYTF; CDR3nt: TGTGCCAGCGCCCTTGGAGGGGATCACTATGGCTACACCTTC
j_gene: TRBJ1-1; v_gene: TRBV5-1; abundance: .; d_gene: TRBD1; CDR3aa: CASSRDPGGLNTEAFF; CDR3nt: TGCGCCAGCAGCCGAGACCCAGGGGGCCTAAACACTGAAGCTTTCTTT
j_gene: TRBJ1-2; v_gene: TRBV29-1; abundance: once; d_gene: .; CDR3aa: CSVVGVSGYTF; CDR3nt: TGCAGCGTTGTGGGGGTGAGTGGCTACACCTTC
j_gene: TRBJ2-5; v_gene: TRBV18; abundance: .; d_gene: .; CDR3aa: CASSPRRAVQETQYF; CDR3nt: TGTGCCAGCTCACCTCGACGGGCAGTTCAAGAGACCCAGTACTTC
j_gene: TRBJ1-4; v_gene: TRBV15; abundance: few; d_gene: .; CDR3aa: CATSRDSEGSKLFF; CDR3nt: TGTGCCACCAGCAGAGATTCGGAGGGGTCAAAACTGTTTTTT
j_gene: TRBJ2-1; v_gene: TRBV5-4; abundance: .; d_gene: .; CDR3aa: CASSLQVLWNEQFF; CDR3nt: TGTGCCAGCAGCTTACAGGTGTTATGGAATGAGCAGTTCTTC
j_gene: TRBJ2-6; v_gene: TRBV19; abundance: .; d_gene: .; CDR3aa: CASSITLAGANVLTF; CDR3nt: TGTGCCAGTAGTATAACGCTCGCTGGGGCCAACGTCCTGACTTTC
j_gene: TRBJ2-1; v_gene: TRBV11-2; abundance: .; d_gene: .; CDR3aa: CASSFSWGTYNEQFF; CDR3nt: TGTGCCAGCAGTTTCTCTTGGGGAACCTACAATGAGCAGTTCTTC
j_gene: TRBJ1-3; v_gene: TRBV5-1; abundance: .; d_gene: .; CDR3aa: CASSLELTGPNGNTIYF; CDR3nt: TGCGCCAGCAGCTTAGAACTAACAGGCCCTAATGGCAACACCATATATTTT
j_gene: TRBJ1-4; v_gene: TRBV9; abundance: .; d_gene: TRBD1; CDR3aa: CASSVRDRGEKLFF; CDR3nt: TGTGCCAGCAGCGTCCGGGACAGAGGTGAAAAACTGTTTTTT
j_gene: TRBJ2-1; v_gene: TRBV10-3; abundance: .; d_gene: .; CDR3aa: CAISESQLYNEQFF; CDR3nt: TGTGCCATCAGTGAGTCCCAGCTATACAATGAGCAGTTCTTC
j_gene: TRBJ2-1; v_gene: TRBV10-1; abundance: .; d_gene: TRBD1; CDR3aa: CASSRDRGRNEQFF; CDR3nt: TGCGCCAGCAGCCGGGACAGGGGTCGCAATGAGCAGTTCTTC
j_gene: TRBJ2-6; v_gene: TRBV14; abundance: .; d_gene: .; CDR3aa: CASSQLKGSPGANVLTF; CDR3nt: TGTGCCAGCAGCCAACTCAAGGGGAGCCCTGGGGCCAACGTCCTGACTTTC
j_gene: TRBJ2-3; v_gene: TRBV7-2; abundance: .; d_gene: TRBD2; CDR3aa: CASSLVASGSTDTQYF; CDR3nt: TGTGCCAGCAGCTTAGTAGCTAGCGGGAGCACAGATACGCAGTATTTT
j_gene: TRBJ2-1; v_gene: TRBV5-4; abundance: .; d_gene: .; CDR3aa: CASSLVGGASYNEQFF; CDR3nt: TGTGCCAGCAGCTTGGTAGGCGGAGCCTCCTACAATGAGCAGTTCTTC
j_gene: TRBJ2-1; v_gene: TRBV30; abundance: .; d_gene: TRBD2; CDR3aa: CAWSVLWREYEQFF; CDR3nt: TGTGCCTGGAGTGTATTGTGGCGGGAGTATGAGCAGTTCTTC
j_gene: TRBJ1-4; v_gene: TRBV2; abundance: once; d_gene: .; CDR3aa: CASSRDSLGEKLFF; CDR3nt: TGTGCCAGCAGTAGGGACTCTTTGGGAGAAAAACTGTTTTTT